This TCR beta chain originates from a study of cytomegalovirus exposure and HLA in healthy donors. Overall study context: The approximately 120 million unique TCR beta sequences, from about 179 million T cells, were found by an earlier analysis.

V lost 4 bases and J lost 4, with 13 bases in between. The CDR3 length is 14 residues. Germline CDR1 reads MNHEY; CDR2 reads SMNVEV (reference sequence). General study results and limits: In a later analysis, fewer than 20,000 TCR beta sequences were associated with HLA alleles at 0.05 false discovery rate. When presence/absence was analysed, sequencing depth was taken to be roughly uniform across donors.

Healthy bone marrow donors made up the donors. This clone was picked up a small number of times. As yet, its antigen is unknown. The PCR made use of 60 Vbeta and 13 Jbeta primers. Clones were read by immunoSEQ multiplex PCR, and TCRdb kept only the in-frame ones, dropping some. This table holds about 170,000 clones, 73% found once. This TCR derives from a woman aged 18-35 years in good health and CMV-seropositive. Sequences were obtained from PBMCs. V and J are TRBV27 and TRBJ1-2; D perhaps matches TRBD1 (6 bases). The CDR3, as DNA: TGTGCCAGCAGTTCTTCACAGGGCGCCTATGGCTACACCTTC. Its translation: CASSSSQGAYGYTF.